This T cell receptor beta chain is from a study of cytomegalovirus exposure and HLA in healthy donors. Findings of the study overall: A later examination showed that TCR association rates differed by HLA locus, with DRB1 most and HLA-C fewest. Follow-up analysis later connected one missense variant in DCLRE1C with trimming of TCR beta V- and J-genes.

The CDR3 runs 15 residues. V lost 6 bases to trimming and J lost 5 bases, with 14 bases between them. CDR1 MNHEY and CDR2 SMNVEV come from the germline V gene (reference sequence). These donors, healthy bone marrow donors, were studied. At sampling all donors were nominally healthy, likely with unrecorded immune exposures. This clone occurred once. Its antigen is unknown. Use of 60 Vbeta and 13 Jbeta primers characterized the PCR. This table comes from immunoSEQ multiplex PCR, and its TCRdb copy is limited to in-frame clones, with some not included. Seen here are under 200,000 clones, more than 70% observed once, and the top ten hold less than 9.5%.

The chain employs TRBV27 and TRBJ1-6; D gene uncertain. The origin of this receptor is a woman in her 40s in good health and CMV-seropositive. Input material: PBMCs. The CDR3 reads CASSDLQRHNSPLHF. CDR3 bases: TGTGCCAGCAGCGACCTACAGCGGCATAATTCACCCCTCCACTTT.